This T cell receptor (beta chain) was sequenced during a study of T cell changes during pregnancy in multiple sclerosis. Sequencing was performed with immunoSEQ multiplex PCR; in TCRdb, only in-frame clones are kept and a portion is missing. The sample contains under 40,000 clones, under 95% of which appear only once. This CDR3 spans 15 amino acids. Per the germline V gene, CDR1 is GTSNPN and CDR2 is SVGIG (reference sequence). The J segment lost 7 bases and the V segment lost 0 bases, leaving 9 bases of the junction unmatched. The material sequenced was peripheral blood, taken in the third trimester of pregnancy. The receptor comes from a female donor in good health, enrolled as a control in a pregnancy study. This chain uses TRBV30 with TRBJ2-1; 7 bases map to TRBD2. In DNA form, the CDR3 reads TGTGCCTGGAGTGTACCGGCGGGAGTTCTAAATGAGCAGTTCTTC. Translated: CAWSVPAGVLNEQFF.